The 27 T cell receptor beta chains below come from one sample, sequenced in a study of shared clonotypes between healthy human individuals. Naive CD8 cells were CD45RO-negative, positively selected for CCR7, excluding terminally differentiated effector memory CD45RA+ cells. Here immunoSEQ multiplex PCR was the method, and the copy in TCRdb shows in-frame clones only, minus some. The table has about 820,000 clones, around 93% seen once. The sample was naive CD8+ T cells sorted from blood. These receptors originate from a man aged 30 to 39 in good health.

The CDR3 sequence: CASSLVHEQFF. DNA for the CDR3: TGTGCCAGCAGCCTGGTCCATGAGCAGTTCTTC. This chain uses TRBV7-6 with TRBJ2-1; D ambiguous. Per the germline V gene, CDR1 is SGHVS and CDR2 is FNYEAQ. V was clipped by 5 bases and J by 8 bases, with 7 bases between them. The CDR3 runs 11 residues.

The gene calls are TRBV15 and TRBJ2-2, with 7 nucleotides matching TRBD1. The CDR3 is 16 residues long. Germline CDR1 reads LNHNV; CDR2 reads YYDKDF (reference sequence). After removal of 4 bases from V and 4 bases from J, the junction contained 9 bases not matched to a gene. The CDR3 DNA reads TGTGCCACCAGCACCTTACAGGGGCCCAGCACCGGGGAGCTGTTTTTT. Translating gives CATSTLQGPSTGELFF.

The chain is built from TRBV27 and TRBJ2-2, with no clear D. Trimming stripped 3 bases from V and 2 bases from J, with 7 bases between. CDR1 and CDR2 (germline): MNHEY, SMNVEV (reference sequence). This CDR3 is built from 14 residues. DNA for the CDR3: TGTGCCAGCAGTTTGGATGATAACACCGGGGAGCTGTTTTTT. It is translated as CASSLDDNTGELFF.

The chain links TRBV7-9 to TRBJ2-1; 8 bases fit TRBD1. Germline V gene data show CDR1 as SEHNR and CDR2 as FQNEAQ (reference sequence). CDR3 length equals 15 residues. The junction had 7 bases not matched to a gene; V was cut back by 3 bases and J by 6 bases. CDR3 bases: TGTGCCAGCAGCTTGGACAGGGTAGTGGTCAATGAGCAGTTCTTC. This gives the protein CASSLDRVVVNEQFF.

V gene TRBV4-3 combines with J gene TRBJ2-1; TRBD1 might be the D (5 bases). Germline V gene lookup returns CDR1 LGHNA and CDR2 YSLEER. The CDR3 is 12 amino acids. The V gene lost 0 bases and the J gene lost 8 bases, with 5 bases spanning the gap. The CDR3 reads CASSQEGDEQFF. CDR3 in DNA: TGCGCCAGCAGCCAAGAAGGGGATGAGCAGTTCTTC.

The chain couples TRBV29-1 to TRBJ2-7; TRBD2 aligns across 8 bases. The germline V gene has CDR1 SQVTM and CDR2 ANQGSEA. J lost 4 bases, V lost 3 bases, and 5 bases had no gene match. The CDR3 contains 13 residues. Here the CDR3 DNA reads TGCAGCGTTGAGGCGACTAGCGATTACGAGCAGTACTTC. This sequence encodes CSVEATSDYEQYF.

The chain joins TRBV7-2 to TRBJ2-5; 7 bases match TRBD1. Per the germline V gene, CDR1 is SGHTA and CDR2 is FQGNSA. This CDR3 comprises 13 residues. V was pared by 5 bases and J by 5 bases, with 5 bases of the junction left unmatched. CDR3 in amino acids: CASSTDRAETQYF. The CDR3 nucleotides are TGTGCCAGCAGCACCGACAGGGCGGAGACCCAGTACTTC.

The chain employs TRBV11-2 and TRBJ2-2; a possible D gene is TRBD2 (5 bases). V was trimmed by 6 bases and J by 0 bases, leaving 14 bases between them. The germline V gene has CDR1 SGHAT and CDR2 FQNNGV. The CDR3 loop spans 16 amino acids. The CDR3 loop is CASRHPSGANTGELFF. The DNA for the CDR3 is TGTGCCAGCAGACACCCAAGCGGTGCGAACACCGGGGAGCTGTTTTTT.

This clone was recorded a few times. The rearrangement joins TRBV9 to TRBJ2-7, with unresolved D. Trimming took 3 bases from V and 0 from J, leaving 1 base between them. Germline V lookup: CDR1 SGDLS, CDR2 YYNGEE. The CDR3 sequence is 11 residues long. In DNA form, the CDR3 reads TGTGCCAGCAGCGCCTCCTACGAGCAGTACTTC. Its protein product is CASSASYEQYF.

The CDR3 DNA follows: TGCGCCAGCAGCCAAGAGGGACTAGCGACCAGCTCCTACAATGAGCAGTTCTTC. As protein: CASSQEGLATSSYNEQFF. The chain links TRBV4-1 to TRBJ2-1, with 10 bases matching TRBD2. The length of the CDR3 is 18 residues. The germline V gene has CDR1 MGHRA and CDR2 YSYEKL. After removal of 0 bases from V and 0 bases from J, the junction contained 5 bases not matched to a gene.

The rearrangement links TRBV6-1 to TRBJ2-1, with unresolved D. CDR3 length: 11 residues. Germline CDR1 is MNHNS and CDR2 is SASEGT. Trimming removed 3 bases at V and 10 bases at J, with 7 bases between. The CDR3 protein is CASSELSEQFF. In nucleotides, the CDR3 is TGTGCCAGCAGTGAGCTCAGCGAGCAGTTCTTC.

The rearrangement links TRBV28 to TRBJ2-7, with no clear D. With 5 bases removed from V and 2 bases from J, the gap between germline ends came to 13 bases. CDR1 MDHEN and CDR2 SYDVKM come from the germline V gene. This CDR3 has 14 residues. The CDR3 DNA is TGTGCCAGCAGTCCTTGGGGAAGGACCTACGAGCAGTACTTC. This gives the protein CASSPWGRTYEQYF.

This chain's CDR3 is CASSSIKWGANEQFF. The DNA for the CDR3 is TGTGCCAGCAGCTCCATAAAGTGGGGGGCTAATGAGCAGTTCTTC. The V call is TRBV11-2, the J call TRBJ2-1, with D perhaps matching TRBD1 or TRBD2 (6 bases each). This CDR3 has 15 residues. V lost 4 bases to trimming and J lost 7 bases, with 17 bases between them. CDR1 SGHAT and CDR2 FQNNGV come from the germline V gene.

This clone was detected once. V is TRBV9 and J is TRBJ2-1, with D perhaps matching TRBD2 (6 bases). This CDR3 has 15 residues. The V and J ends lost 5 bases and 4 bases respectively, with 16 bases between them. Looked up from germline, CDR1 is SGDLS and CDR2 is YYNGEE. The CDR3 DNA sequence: TGTGCCAGCAGTGAAGGGACTCTACAATACAATGAGCAGTTCTTC. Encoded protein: CASSEGTLQYNEQFF.

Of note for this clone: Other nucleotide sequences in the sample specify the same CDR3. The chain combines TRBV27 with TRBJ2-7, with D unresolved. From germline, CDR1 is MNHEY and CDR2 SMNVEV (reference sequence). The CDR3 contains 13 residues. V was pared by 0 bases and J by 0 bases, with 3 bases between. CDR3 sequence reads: CASSLSGSYEQYF. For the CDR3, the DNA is TGTGCCAGCAGTTTATCCGGCTCCTACGAGCAGTACTTC.

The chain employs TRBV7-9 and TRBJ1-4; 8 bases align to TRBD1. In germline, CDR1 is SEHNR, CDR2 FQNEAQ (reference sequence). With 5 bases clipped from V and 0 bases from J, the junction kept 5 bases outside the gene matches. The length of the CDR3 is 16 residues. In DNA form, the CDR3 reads TGTGCCAGCAGCCCAACAGGGGGTGCAACTAATGAAAAACTGTTTTTT. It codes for CASSPTGGATNEKLFF. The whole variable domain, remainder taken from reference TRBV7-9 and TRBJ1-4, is DTGVSQNPRHKITKRGQNVTFRCDPISEHNRLYWYRQTLGQGPEFLTYFQNEAQLEKSRLLSDRFSAERPKGSFSTLEIQRTEQGDSAMYLCASSPTGGATNEKLFFGSGTQLSVL.

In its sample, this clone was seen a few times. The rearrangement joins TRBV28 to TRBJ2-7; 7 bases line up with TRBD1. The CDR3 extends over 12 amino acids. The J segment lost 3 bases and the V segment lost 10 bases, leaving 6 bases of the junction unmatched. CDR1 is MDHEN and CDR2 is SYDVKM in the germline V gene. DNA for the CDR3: TGTGCCACGGAGACAGGGAACTACGAGCAGTACTTC. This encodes CATETGNYEQYF.

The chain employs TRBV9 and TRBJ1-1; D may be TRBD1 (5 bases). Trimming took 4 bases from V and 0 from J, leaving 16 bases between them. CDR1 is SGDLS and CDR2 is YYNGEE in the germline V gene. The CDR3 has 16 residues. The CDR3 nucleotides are TGTGCCAGCAGCCATCCTGTGGGGGGGATGAACACTGAAGCTTTCTTT. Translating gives CASSHPVGGMNTEAFF.

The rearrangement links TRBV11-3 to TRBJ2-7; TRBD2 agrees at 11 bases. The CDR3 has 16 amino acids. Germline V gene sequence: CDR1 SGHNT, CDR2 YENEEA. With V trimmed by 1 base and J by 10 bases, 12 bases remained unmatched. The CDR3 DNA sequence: TGTGCCAGCAGCTTAGTTCGGCAACTAGCGGGAGAGGAACAGTACTTC. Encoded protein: CASSLVRQLAGEEQYF.

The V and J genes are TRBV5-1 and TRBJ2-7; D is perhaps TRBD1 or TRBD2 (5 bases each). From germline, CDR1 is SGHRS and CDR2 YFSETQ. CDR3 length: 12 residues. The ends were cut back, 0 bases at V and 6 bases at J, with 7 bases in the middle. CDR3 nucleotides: TGCGCCAGCAGCTTGGACGGGGCCGAGCAGTACTTC. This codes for CASSLDGAEQYF. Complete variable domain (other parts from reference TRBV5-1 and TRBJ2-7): KAGVTQTPRYLIKTRGQQVTLSCSPISGHRSVSWYQQTPGQGLQFLFEYFSETQRNKGNFPGRFSGRQFSNSRSEMNVSTLELGDSALYLCASSLDGAEQYFGPGTRLTVT.

The CDR3 DNA is TGTGCCAGCTTGAAGACACGGACCTACAATGAGCAGTTCTTC. It is translated as CASLKTRTYNEQFF. The genes are TRBV6-4 and TRBJ2-1, with unresolved D. Between the trimmed V and J ends, which lost 8 bases and 2 bases, there was a span of 13 bases. Per the germline V gene, CDR1 is MRHNA and CDR2 is SNTAGT. The CDR3 spans 14 residues.

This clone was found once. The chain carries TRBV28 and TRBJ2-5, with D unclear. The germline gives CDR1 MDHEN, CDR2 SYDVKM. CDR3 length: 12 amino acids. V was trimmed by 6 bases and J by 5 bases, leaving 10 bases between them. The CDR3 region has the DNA TGTGCCAGCAGCCACCTGGGGGAGACCCAGTACTTC. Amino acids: CASSHLGETQYF.

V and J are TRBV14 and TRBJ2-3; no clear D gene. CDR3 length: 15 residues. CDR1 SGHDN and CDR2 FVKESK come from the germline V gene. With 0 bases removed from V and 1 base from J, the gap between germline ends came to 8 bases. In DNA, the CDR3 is TGTGCCAGCAGCCAAGAGGGCTGGGGCACAGATACGCAGTATTTT. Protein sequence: CASSQEGWGTDTQYF.

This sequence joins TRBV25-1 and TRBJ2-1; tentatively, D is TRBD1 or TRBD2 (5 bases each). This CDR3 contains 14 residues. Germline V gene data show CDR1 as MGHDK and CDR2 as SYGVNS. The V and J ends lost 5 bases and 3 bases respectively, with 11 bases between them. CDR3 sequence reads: CASSWDGVYNEQFF. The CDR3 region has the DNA TGTGCCAGCAGTTGGGACGGGGTCTACAATGAGCAGTTCTTC. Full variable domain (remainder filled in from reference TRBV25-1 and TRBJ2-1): EADIYQTPRYLVIGTGKKITLECSQTMGHDKMYWYQQDPGMELHLIHYSYGVNSTEKGDLSSESTVSRIRTEHFPLTLESARPSHTSQYLCASSWDGVYNEQFFGPGTRLTVL.

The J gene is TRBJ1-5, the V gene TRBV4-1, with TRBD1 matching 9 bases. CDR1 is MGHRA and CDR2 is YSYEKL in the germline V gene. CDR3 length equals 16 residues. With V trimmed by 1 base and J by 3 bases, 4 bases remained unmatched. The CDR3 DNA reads TGCGCCAGCAGCCAAGCCGGGACAGGGAACAATCAGCCCCAGCATTTT. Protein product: CASSQAGTGNNQPQHF.

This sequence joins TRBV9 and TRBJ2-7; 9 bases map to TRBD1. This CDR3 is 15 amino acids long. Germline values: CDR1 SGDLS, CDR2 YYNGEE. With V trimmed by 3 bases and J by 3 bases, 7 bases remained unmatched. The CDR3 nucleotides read TGTGCCAGCAGCGGACGGGACAGGGAAAGCTACGAGCAGTACTTC. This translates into CASSGRDRESYEQYF.

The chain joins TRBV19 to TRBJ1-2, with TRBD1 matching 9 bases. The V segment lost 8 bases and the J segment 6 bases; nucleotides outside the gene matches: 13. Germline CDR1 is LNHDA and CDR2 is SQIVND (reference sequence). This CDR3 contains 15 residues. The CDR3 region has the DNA TGTGCCAGTGAACCGGACAGGGGAAGTTGGGATGGCTACACCTTC. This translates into CASEPDRGSWDGYTF.